The clone carrying this TCR beta chain was recorded once. Germline V gene data show CDR1 as SNHLY and CDR2 as FYNNEI. Trimming pared 6 bases from V and 5 bases from J, leaving 13 bases between. The CDR3 is 14 amino acids. This entry is derived from a study of blood T cell repertoires in COVID-19. At the level of the study: Collection of acute and convalescent COVID-19 samples took place in the United States, Italy and Spain. PBMCs, B-cell-depleted T cells, or T cells provided the cDNA or gDNA that made up the material.

In the study's own analysis: By means of reference gene primer amplification, nucleated cell counts were estimated. Generated by immunoSEQ multiplex PCR, the TCRdb table keeps only in-frame clones and is missing some. That table gives V, J and clone size, and the DNA gave D and trimming. The sample has about 49,000 clones, 80% to 85% seen once. The source is a man aged 45 to 65 with acute or convalescent COVID-19. Sequencing was carried out using peripheral blood. This chain connects TRBV2 to TRBJ2-2, with unresolved D. CDR3 DNA sequence: TGTGCCAGCAGGAGGCTTGAGATGACCGGGGAGCTGTTTTTT. Translation gives CASRRLEMTGELFF.